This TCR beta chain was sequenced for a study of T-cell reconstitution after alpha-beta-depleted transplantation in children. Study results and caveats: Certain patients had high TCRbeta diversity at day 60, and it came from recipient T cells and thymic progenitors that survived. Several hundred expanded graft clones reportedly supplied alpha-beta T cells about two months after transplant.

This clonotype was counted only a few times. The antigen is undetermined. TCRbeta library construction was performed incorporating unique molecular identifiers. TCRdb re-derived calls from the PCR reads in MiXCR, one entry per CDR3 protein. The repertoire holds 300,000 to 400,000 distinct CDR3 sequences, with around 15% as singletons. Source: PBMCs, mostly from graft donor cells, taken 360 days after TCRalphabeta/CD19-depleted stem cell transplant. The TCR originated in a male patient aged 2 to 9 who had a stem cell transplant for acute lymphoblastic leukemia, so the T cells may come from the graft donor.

CDR3 DNA sequence: TGTGCCAGCAGCAAGGACAGGAGAGCTAACTATGGCTACACCTTC. This translates into CASSKDRRANYGYTF. The chain has TRBV6-2 or TRBV6-3 and TRBJ1-2; 7 bases align to TRBD1. The CDR3 sequence is 15 residues long. Losses at the gene ends were 6 bases for V and 0 bases for J; bases not matched to a gene: 7. The V gene's germline CDR1 is MNHEY and CDR2 SVGEGT.